The rows below give T cell receptor beta chains drawn from one sample of a study of T-cell reconstitution after alpha-beta-depleted transplantation in children. TCRdb passed the PCR reads through MiXCR, listing each CDR3 protein once. This sample has more than 400,000 distinct CDR3 sequences, with more than 9.5% found just once. This specimen was PBMCs, mostly from graft donor cells, taken 180 days after TCRalphabeta/CD19-depleted stem cell transplant. All receptors come from a female patient between 2 and 10 years old who had a stem cell transplant for aplastic anemia, so the T cells may come from the graft donor. The CDR3 runs from the conserved cysteine through the conserved F or W. D genes are given only for firm matches. Size is omitted from some rows. Given values are once, few, many or a class for expanded clones.

CDR3 protein: CASSSRGPMNTEAFF
CDR3 DNA: TGCGCCAGCAGCTCCCGTGGGCCCATGAACACTGAAGCTTTCTTT
V gene: TRBV5-1
J gene: TRBJ1-1
clone size: once
D gene: NA

CDR3 protein: CASGQNTGELFF
CDR3 DNA: TGTGCCAGCGGTCAGAACACCGGGGAGCTGTTTTTT
V gene: TRBV7-2
J gene: TRBJ2-2
clone size: NA
D gene: NA

CDR3 protein: CASSQGDVRSGRNEQFF
CDR3 DNA: TGCGCCAGCAGCCAAGGGGATGTACGTTCAGGGAGGAATGAGCAGTTCTTC
V gene: TRBV4-3
J gene: TRBJ2-1
clone size: NA
D gene: NA

CDR3 protein: CRRQGPGYTF
CDR3 DNA: TGCCGCAGACAGGGGCCTGGCTACACCTTC
V gene: TRBV20-1
J gene: TRBJ1-2
clone size: few
D gene: TRBD1

CDR3 protein: CASSLAETDASPLHF
CDR3 DNA: TGTGCCAGCAGCTTGGCCGAGACCGATGCCTCACCCCTCCACTTT
V gene: TRBV5-6
J gene: TRBJ1-6
clone size: NA
D gene: NA

CDR3 protein: CASSLPEASGRSYNEQFF
CDR3 DNA: TGTGCCAGCAGTTTACCCGAAGCTAGCGGGAGGTCCTACAATGAGCAGTTCTTC
V gene: TRBV12-3/TRBV12-4
J gene: TRBJ2-1
clone size: NA
D gene: TRBD2

CDR3 protein: CASSEDRGMNEQYF
CDR3 DNA: TGTGCCAGCAGTGAGGACAGGGGGATGAACGAGCAGTACTTC
V gene: TRBV6-1
J gene: TRBJ2-7
clone size: NA
D gene: TRBD1

CDR3 protein: CASSLEYGLNYGYTF
CDR3 DNA: TGTGCCAGCAGCTTAGAGTATGGACTGAACTATGGCTACACCTTC
V gene: TRBV7-2
J gene: TRBJ1-2
clone size: few
D gene: NA

CDR3 protein: CASSLVEGWLDMETQYF
CDR3 DNA: TGTGCCAGCAGCTTAGTTGAGGGATGGCTAGACATGGAGACCCAGTACTTC
V gene: TRBV7-2
J gene: TRBJ2-5
clone size: NA
D gene: NA

CDR3 protein: CATSDRNQVSGETQYF
CDR3 DNA: TGTGCCACCAGTGATCGCAATCAGGTCTCAGGGGAGACCCAGTACTTC
V gene: TRBV24-1
J gene: TRBJ2-5
clone size: few
D gene: NA

CDR3 protein: CASSLGTSGSPYNEQFF
CDR3 DNA: TGTGCCAGCAGCTTAGGGACTAGCGGGAGTCCCTACAATGAGCAGTTCTTC
V gene: TRBV7-2
J gene: TRBJ2-1
clone size: few
D gene: TRBD2

CDR3 protein: CASSASSSGNTIYF
CDR3 DNA: TGCGCCAGCAGTGCGAGTTCCTCTGGAAACACCATATATTTT
V gene: TRBV10-2
J gene: TRBJ1-3
clone size: NA
D gene: NA

CDR3 protein: CASSPRLAGGNEQFF
CDR3 DNA: TGTGCCAGCAGTCCTCGACTAGCGGGAGGGAATGAGCAGTTCTTC
V gene: TRBV25-1
J gene: TRBJ2-1
clone size: many
D gene: TRBD2

CDR3 protein: CAWNSLNEQFF
CDR3 DNA: TGTGCCTGGAATAGCCTCAATGAGCAGTTCTTC
V gene: TRBV30
J gene: TRBJ2-1
clone size: NA
D gene: NA

CDR3 protein: CASSRTGAHGYTF
CDR3 DNA: TGTGCCAGCAGCAGGACAGGGGCCCATGGCTACACCTTC
V gene: TRBV12-3/TRBV12-4
J gene: TRBJ1-2
clone size: many
D gene: TRBD1

CDR3 protein: CSVGRGRNTEAFF
CDR3 DNA: TGCAGCGTTGGGAGGGGGCGGAACACTGAAGCTTTCTTT
V gene: TRBV29-1
J gene: TRBJ1-1
clone size: NA
D gene: TRBD1

CDR3 protein: CASSPGWDNSYEQYF
CDR3 DNA: TGTGCCAGCAGCCCAGGTTGGGACAACTCCTACGAGCAGTACTTC
V gene: TRBV3-1
J gene: TRBJ2-7
clone size: few
D gene: NA

CDR3 protein: CASSQGGLALNEQFF
CDR3 DNA: TGTGCCAGCAGCCAAGGGGGACTAGCTCTAAATGAGCAGTTCTTC
V gene: TRBV3-1
J gene: TRBJ2-1
clone size: NA
D gene: TRBD2

CDR3 protein: CSALRPSVYTGELFF
CDR3 DNA: TGCAGTGCTCTAAGGCCTAGCGTTTACACCGGGGAGCTGTTTTTT
V gene: TRBV20-1
J gene: TRBJ2-2
clone size: NA
D gene: NA

CDR3 protein: CASSQLEKRTDTQYF
CDR3 DNA: TGTGCCAGCAGCCAACTAGAAAAAAGGACAGATACGCAGTATTTT
V gene: TRBV4-2
J gene: TRBJ2-3
clone size: many
D gene: NA

CDR3 protein: CASSQDGGSGGRDTQYF
CDR3 DNA: TGCGCCAGCAGCCAAGATGGGGGCTCGGGGGGGAGAGATACGCAGTATTTT
V gene: TRBV4-3
J gene: TRBJ2-3
clone size: NA
D gene: TRBD2

CDR3 protein: CASSSRFAGPRSYEQYF
CDR3 DNA: TGTGCCAGCAGTTCGCGCTTCGCGGGCCCCCGCTCCTACGAGCAGTACTTC
V gene: TRBV27
J gene: TRBJ2-7
clone size: NA
D gene: NA

CDR3 protein: CASSPRHRVGNQPQHF
CDR3 DNA: TGTGCCAGCAGCCCTCGCCACAGGGTTGGCAATCAGCCCCAGCATTTT
V gene: TRBV7-8
J gene: TRBJ1-5
clone size: NA
D gene: NA

CDR3 protein: CATSDHTRTNTGELFF
CDR3 DNA: TGTGCCACCAGTGATCACACTAGGACGAACACCGGGGAGCTGTTTTTT
V gene: TRBV24-1
J gene: TRBJ2-2
clone size: NA
D gene: NA

CDR3 protein: CASSLRIYYEQFF
CDR3 DNA: TGTGCCAGCAGCTTAAGGATATATTATGAGCAGTTCTTC
V gene: TRBV11-1
J gene: TRBJ2-1
clone size: few
D gene: NA

CDR3 protein: CATSDFGPGTGGKQFF
CDR3 DNA: TGTGCCACCAGTGATTTCGGGCCCGGGACAGGGGGAAAGCAGTTCTTC
V gene: TRBV24-1
J gene: TRBJ2-1
clone size: NA
D gene: TRBD1

CDR3 protein: CASSYSGGYGYTF
CDR3 DNA: TGTGCCAGCAGTTACTCGGGGGGCTATGGCTACACCTTC
V gene: TRBV6-5
J gene: TRBJ1-2
clone size: many
D gene: NA

CDR3 protein: CASSQEQSQPQHF
CDR3 DNA: TGTGCCAGCAGCCAAGAACAGTCCCAGCCCCAGCATTTT
V gene: TRBV4-2
J gene: TRBJ1-5
clone size: NA
D gene: NA

CDR3 protein: CASSYRRINNTWGTTAKNIQYF
CDR3 DNA: TGTGCCAGCAGTTACCGAAGAATAAACAATACGTGGGGTACGACCGCCAAAAACATTCAGTACTTC
V gene: TRBV6-5
J gene: TRBJ2-4
clone size: NA
D gene: NA

CDR3 protein: CASSFLVDTQYF
CDR3 DNA: TGTGCCAGCAGTTTCCTCGTCGATACGCAGTATTTT
V gene: TRBV12-3/TRBV12-4
J gene: TRBJ2-3
clone size: few
D gene: NA

CDR3 protein: CASSQDPQGEGTQYF
CDR3 DNA: TGCGCCAGCAGCCAAGATCCCCAGGGGGAGGGGACCCAGTACTTC
V gene: TRBV4-3
J gene: TRBJ2-5
clone size: few
D gene: NA

CDR3 protein: CASSLGRGTGLSSADTQYF
CDR3 DNA: TGCGCCAGCAGCTTGGGCCGCGGGACAGGGCTGAGTTCAGCAGATACGCAGTATTTT
V gene: TRBV5-1
J gene: TRBJ2-3
clone size: few
D gene: TRBD1

CDR3 protein: CASSDARVGRYGYTF
CDR3 DNA: TGCGCCAGCAGTGATGCCAGGGTAGGGCGATATGGCTACACCTTC
V gene: TRBV10-2
J gene: TRBJ1-2
clone size: few
D gene: NA

CDR3 protein: CSVLAGYLFTDTQYF
CDR3 DNA: TGCAGCGTTCTTGCCGGCTACCTCTTCACAGATACGCAGTATTTT
V gene: TRBV29-1
J gene: TRBJ2-3
clone size: NA
D gene: NA

CDR3 protein: CATSRGLAGGIYEQYF
CDR3 DNA: TGTGCCACCAGCAGGGGACTAGCGGGAGGCATCTACGAGCAGTACTTC
V gene: TRBV15
J gene: TRBJ2-7
clone size: NA
D gene: TRBD2

CDR3 protein: CASSPKNGADTQYF
CDR3 DNA: TGTGCCAGCAGCCCAAAAAACGGGGCAGATACGCAGTATTTT
V gene: TRBV3-1
J gene: TRBJ2-3
clone size: NA
D gene: NA

CDR3 protein: CASSSESYLSTDTQYF
CDR3 DNA: TGTGCCAGCAGTTCCGAGTCCTACCTTAGCACAGATACGCAGTATTTT
V gene: TRBV12-3/TRBV12-4
J gene: TRBJ2-3
clone size: NA
D gene: NA

CDR3 protein: CASRGLAGGQDTQYF
CDR3 DNA: TGTGCCAGCCGCGGACTAGCGGGGGGGCAAGATACGCAGTATTTT
V gene: TRBV2
J gene: TRBJ2-3
clone size: few
D gene: TRBD2

CDR3 protein: CATSRDYRGETQYF
CDR3 DNA: TGTGCCACCAGCAGGGACTACCGGGGGGAGACCCAGTACTTC
V gene: TRBV15
J gene: TRBJ2-5
clone size: few
D gene: NA

CDR3 protein: CSVNPRGTRGTQYF
CDR3 DNA: TGCAGCGTTAATCCCCGTGGGACACGGGGGACCCAGTACTTC
V gene: TRBV29-1
J gene: TRBJ2-5
clone size: NA
D gene: NA

CDR3 protein: CASRPIGRNNEQFF
CDR3 DNA: TGTGCCAGCAGACCTATTGGAAGAAACAATGAGCAGTTCTTC
V gene: TRBV12-3/TRBV12-4
J gene: TRBJ2-1
clone size: NA
D gene: NA

CDR3 protein: CASSMMAGGGDEQYF
CDR3 DNA: TGTGCCAGTAGTATGATGGCGGGAGGAGGTGACGAGCAGTACTTC
V gene: TRBV19
J gene: TRBJ2-7
clone size: few
D gene: TRBD2

CDR3 protein: CASSFGSRGLGGTGELFF
CDR3 DNA: TGTGCCAGCAGCTTCGGTTCCAGGGGTCTCGGCGGCACCGGGGAGCTGTTTTTT
V gene: TRBV11-2
J gene: TRBJ2-2
clone size: few
D gene: NA

CDR3 protein: CASSPPHSDTQYF
CDR3 DNA: TGTGCCAGCAGCCCCCCCCACTCAGATACGCAGTATTTT
V gene: TRBV3-1
J gene: TRBJ2-3
clone size: NA
D gene: NA

CDR3 protein: CASETSASYNEQFF
CDR3 DNA: TGCGCCAGCGAGACTAGCGCCTCCTACAATGAGCAGTTCTTC
V gene: TRBV10-2
J gene: TRBJ2-1
clone size: many
D gene: TRBD2

CDR3 protein: CASSLGGWGHEQFF
CDR3 DNA: TGTGCCAGCAGCTTAGGGGGGTGGGGCCATGAGCAGTTCTTC
V gene: TRBV7-7
J gene: TRBJ2-1
clone size: NA
D gene: NA

CDR3 protein: CASSDRSSYNEQFF
CDR3 DNA: TGTGCCAGCTCGGACAGGAGCTCCTACAATGAGCAGTTCTTC
V gene: TRBV27
J gene: TRBJ2-1
clone size: NA
D gene: TRBD1

CDR3 protein: CASSLSGTGIGYTF
CDR3 DNA: TGTGCCAGCAGTTTGTCCGGGACAGGGATTGGCTACACCTTC
V gene: TRBV28
J gene: TRBJ1-2
clone size: NA
D gene: TRBD1

CDR3 protein: CASSLLGGRNNEQFF
CDR3 DNA: TGTGCCAGCAGCTTACTAGGGGGCCGGAACAATGAGCAGTTCTTC
V gene: TRBV7-9
J gene: TRBJ2-1
clone size: few
D gene: TRBD1

CDR3 protein: CASSPRQRQQYNYGYTF
CDR3 DNA: TGTGCCAGCAGCCCCCGACAACGACAGCAGTATAACTATGGCTACACCTTC
V gene: TRBV4-2
J gene: TRBJ1-2
clone size: NA
D gene: NA

CDR3 protein: CASSFWGQGSLDTQYF
CDR3 DNA: TGTGCCAGCAGCTTTTGGGGACAGGGGTCTTTGGATACGCAGTATTTT
V gene: TRBV7-2
J gene: TRBJ2-3
clone size: few
D gene: TRBD1

CDR3 protein: CSAPGTGFSYEQYF
CDR3 DNA: TGCAGTGCCCCCGGGACAGGGTTCTCCTACGAGCAGTACTTC
V gene: TRBV20-1
J gene: TRBJ2-7
clone size: NA
D gene: TRBD1